The sequence of this T cell receptor beta chain was determined in a study of CD8 T cells in ankylosing spondylitis. Quantitative molecular-barcoded 5'-RACE generated the TCR beta libraries. One entry per CDR3 protein results from TCRdb running MiXCR on the 5' RACE reads. The top ten clones hold about 1% of a sample with under 550,000 distinct CDR3 sequences, roughly 27% of them seen once. The CDR3 runs 14 residues. Trimming took 6 bases from V and 2 from J; bases not matched to a gene: 5. Germline V gene sequence: CDR1 LNHDA, CDR2 SQIVND (reference sequence). There are a few counts of this clonotype. Its antigen is unknown. Study results and caveats: In peripheral blood, disease-linked CD8+ clones occurred at relatively low frequencies. Seemingly characteristic of ankylosing spondylitis blood was a TCR beta motif consisting of eight highly homologous variants.

The J gene is TRBJ1-1, the V gene TRBV19; 8 nucleotides align to TRBD1. Sequencing input: blood, either unsorted or a sorted T cell fraction (not recorded which). This TCR came from a male donor with ankylosing spondylitis. CDR3 in amino acids: CASSPRGLNTEAFF. The DNA of the CDR3 is TGTGCCAGTAGCCCCAGGGGGCTCAACACTGAAGCTTTCTTT.